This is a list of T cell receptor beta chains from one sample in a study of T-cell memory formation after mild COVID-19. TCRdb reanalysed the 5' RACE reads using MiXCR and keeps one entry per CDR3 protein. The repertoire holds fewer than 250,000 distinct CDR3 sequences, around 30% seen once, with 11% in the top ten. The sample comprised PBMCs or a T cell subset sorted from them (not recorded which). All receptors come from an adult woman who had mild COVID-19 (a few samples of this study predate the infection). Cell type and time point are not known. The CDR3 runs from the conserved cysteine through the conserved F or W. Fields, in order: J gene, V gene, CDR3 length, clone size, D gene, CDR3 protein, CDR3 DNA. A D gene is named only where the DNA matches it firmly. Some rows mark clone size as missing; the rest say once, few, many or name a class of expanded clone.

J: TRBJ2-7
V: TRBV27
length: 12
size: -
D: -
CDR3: CASSLIASEQYF
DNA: TGTGCCAGCAGTTTGATAGCGAGCGAGCAGTACTTC

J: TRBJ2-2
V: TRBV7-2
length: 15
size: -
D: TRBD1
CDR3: CASSLDGTGFAELFF
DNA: TGTGCCAGCAGCTTAGACGGGACAGGGTTCGCGGAGCTGTTTTTT

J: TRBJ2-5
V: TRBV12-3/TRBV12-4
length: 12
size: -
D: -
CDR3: CASRMTEGTQYF
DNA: TGTGCCAGCAGAATGACTGAGGGGACCCAGTACTTC

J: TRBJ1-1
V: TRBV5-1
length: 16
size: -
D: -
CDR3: CASSWAPGFRNTEAFF
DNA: TGCGCCAGCAGCTGGGCACCGGGTTTTCGGAACACTGAAGCTTTCTTT

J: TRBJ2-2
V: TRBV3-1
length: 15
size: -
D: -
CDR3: CASSQDVARGGELFF
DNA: TGTGCCAGCAGCCAAGACGTCGCTCGGGGCGGGGAGCTGTTTTTT

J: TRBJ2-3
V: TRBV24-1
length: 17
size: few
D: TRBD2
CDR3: CATSDPLKREGVDTQYF
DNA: TGTGCCACCAGTGATCCGCTAAAGCGGGAGGGCGTCGATACGCAGTATTTT

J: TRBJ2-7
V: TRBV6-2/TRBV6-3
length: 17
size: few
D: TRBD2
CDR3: CASRAPWSGATPYEQYF
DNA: TGTGCCAGCAGGGCCCCCTGGAGCGGGGCCACCCCCTACGAGCAGTACTTC

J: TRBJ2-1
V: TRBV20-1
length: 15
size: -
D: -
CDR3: CSASHHESSYNEQFF
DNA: TGCAGTGCTAGCCACCATGAGAGCTCCTACAATGAGCAGTTCTTC

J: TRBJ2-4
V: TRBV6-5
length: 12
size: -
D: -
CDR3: CASSLRGDIQYF
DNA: TGTGCCAGCAGTTTAAGGGGCGACATTCAGTACTTC

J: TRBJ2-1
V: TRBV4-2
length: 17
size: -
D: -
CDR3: CASSQELLQGSYNEQFF
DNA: TGTGCCAGCAGCCAAGAACTATTGCAGGGGTCCTACAATGAGCAGTTCTTC

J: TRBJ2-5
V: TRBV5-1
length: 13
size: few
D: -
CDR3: CASSLVGEETQYF
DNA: TGCGCCAGCAGCTTGGTGGGGGAAGAGACCCAGTACTTC

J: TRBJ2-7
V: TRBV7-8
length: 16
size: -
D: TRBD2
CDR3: CASSLISSGRVREQYF
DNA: TGTGCCAGCAGCTTAATCAGTAGCGGGAGAGTGAGGGAGCAGTACTTC

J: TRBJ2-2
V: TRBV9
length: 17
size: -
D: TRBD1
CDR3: CASSTRQGTSYTGELFF
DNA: TGTGCCAGCAGCACCCGACAGGGGACGTCTTACACCGGGGAGCTGTTTTTT

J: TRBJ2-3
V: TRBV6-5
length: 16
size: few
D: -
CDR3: CASSPLTSPSTDTQYF
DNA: TGTGCCAGCAGTCCACTAACCTCGCCTAGCACAGATACGCAGTATTTT

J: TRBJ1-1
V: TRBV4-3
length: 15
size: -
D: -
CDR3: CASSQVTEMNTEAFF
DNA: TGCGCCAGCAGCCAAGTAACAGAGATGAACACTGAAGCTTTCTTT

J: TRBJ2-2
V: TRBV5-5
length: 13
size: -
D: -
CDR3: CASSLEYTGELFF
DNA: TGTGCCAGCAGCTTGGAGTACACCGGGGAGCTGTTTTTT

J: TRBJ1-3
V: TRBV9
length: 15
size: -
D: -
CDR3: CASSVGSISGNTIYF
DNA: TGTGCCAGCAGCGTAGGGAGTATCTCTGGAAACACCATATATTTT

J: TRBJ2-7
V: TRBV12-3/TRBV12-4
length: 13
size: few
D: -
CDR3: CASSFLQAHEQYF
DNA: TGTGCCAGCAGTTTTTTACAGGCCCACGAGCAGTACTTC

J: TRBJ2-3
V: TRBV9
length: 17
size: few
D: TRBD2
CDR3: CASSVASGGPSTDTQYF
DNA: TGTGCCAGCAGCGTAGCTAGCGGGGGGCCCTCCACAGATACGCAGTATTTT

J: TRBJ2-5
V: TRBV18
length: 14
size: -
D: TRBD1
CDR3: CASSPRTGKETQYF
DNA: TGTGCCAGCTCACCGCGGACAGGAAAAGAGACCCAGTACTTC

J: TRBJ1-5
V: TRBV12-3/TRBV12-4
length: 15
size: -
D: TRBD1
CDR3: CASNTQGVGSQPQHF
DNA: TGTGCCAGCAACACACAGGGGGTGGGTAGTCAGCCCCAGCATTTT

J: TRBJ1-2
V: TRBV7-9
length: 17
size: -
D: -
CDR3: CASSLVAAVGGYYGYTF
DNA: TGTGCCAGCAGCTTAGTGGCAGCGGTTGGCGGTTACTATGGCTACACCTTC

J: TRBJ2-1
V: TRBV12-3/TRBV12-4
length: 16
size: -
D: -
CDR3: CASSLLESGLENEQFF
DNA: TGTGCCAGCAGTTTGCTCGAATCCGGGTTGGAGAATGAGCAGTTCTTC

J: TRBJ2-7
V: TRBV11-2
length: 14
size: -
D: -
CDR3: CASRKRQGPYEQYF
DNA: TGTGCCAGCAGAAAGAGGCAGGGCCCCTACGAGCAGTACTTC

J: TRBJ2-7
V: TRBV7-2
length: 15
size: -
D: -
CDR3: CASSPTAGQGTEQYF
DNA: TGTGCCAGCAGCCCCACGGCGGGGCAGGGAACCGAGCAGTACTTC

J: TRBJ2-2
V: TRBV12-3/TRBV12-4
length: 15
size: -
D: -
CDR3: CASSLVQDPTGELFF
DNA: TGTGCCAGCAGTTTAGTTCAAGACCCCACCGGGGAGCTGTTTTTT

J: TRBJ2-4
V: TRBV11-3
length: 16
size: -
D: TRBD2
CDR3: CASSSEASGSMNIQYF
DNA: TGTGCCAGCAGCTCTGAGGCGAGCGGGAGCATGAACATTCAGTACTTC

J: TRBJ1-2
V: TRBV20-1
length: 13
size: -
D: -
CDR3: CSANRRDNYGYTF
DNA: TGCAGTGCCAATCGGAGGGACAACTATGGCTACACCTTC

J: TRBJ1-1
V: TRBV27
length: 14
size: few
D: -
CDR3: CASSLTVGRTEAFF
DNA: TGTGCCAGCAGTTTGACGGTGGGGAGAACTGAAGCTTTCTTT

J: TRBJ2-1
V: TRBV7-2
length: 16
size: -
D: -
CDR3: CASSSRYRATYNEQFF
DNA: TGTGCCAGCAGCTCCAGGTACAGGGCCACCTACAATGAGCAGTTCTTC

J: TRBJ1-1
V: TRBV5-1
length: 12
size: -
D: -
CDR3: CASSYGDGEAFF
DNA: TGCGCCAGCAGCTACGGGGACGGTGAAGCTTTCTTT

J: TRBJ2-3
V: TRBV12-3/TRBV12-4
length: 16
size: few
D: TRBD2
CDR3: CASRPPSGRRTDTQYF
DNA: TGTGCCAGCCGACCGCCTAGCGGGAGGAGGACAGATACGCAGTATTTT

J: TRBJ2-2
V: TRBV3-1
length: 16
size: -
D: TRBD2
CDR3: CASSQGQRGNTGELFF
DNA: TGTGCCAGCAGCCAAGGCCAGCGGGGGAACACCGGGGAGCTGTTTTTT

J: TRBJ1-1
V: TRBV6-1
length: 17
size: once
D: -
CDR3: CASSRTLVGPGRTEAFF
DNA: TGTGCCAGCAGTCGAACCTTAGTCGGGCCAGGGAGGACTGAAGCTTTCTTT

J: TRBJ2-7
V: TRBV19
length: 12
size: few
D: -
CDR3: CASSPRWDEQYF
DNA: TGTGCCAGTAGTCCCCGTTGGGACGAGCAGTACTTC

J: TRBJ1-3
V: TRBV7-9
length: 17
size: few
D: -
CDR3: CASSLVASGPSGNTIYF
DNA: TGTGCCAGCAGCTTAGTTGCGAGCGGGCCCTCTGGAAACACCATATATTTT

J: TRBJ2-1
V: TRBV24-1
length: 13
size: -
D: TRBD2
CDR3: CATSSGRDNEQFF
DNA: TGTGCCACCAGTAGCGGGAGGGACAATGAGCAGTTCTTC

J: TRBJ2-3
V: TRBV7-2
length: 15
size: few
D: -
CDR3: CASSLVDYPTDTQYF
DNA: TGTGCCAGCAGCTTGGTAGACTACCCCACAGATACGCAGTATTTT

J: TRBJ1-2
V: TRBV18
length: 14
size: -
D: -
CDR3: CASSPGQVNYGYTF
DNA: TGTGCCAGCTCACCAGGCCAGGTTAACTATGGCTACACCTTC

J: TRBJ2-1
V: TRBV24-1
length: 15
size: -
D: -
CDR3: CATSDLGQGTNEQFF
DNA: TGTGCCACCAGTGATTTGGGGCAGGGCACCAATGAGCAGTTCTTC

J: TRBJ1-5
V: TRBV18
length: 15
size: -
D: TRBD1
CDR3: CASSPGQGGNQPQHF
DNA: TGTGCCAGCTCACCCGGGCAGGGGGGCAATCAGCCCCAGCATTTT

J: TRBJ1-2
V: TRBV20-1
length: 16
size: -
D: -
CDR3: CSARAPPYHLNYGYTF
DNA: TGCAGTGCTAGGGCCCCCCCGTACCACTTAAACTATGGCTACACCTTC

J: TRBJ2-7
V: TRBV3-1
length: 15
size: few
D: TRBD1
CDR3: CASSQTGTGVYEQYF
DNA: TGTGCCAGCAGCCAGACCGGGACAGGGGTCTACGAGCAGTACTTC

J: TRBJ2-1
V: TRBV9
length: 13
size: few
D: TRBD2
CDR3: CASSPSAGGEQFF
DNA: TGTGCCAGCAGCCCCTCCGCGGGAGGTGAGCAGTTCTTC

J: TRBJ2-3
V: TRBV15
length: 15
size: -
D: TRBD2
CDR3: CATSMLAGGGDTQYF
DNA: TGTGCCACCAGCATGCTAGCGGGAGGCGGAGATACGCAGTATTTT

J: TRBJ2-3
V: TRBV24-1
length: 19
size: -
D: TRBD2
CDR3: CATRGTSGSPWGSVDTQYF
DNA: TGTGCCACCAGGGGGACTAGCGGGAGTCCTTGGGGTTCAGTGGATACGCAGTATTTT

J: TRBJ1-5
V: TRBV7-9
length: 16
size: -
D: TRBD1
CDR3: CASSSARTGDGQPQHF
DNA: TGTGCCAGCAGCTCCGCTCGGACAGGGGATGGTCAGCCCCAGCATTTT

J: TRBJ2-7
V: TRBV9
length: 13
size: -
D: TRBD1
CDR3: CASSKGQASEQYF
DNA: TGTGCCAGCAGCAAAGGACAGGCCTCTGAGCAGTACTTC

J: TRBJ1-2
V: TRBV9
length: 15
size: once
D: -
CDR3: CASSVGESWNYGYTF
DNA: TGTGCCAGCAGCGTAGGGGAATCCTGGAACTATGGCTACACCTTC

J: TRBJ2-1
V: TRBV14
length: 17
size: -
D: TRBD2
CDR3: CASSPYSGAYSYNEQFF
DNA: TGTGCCAGCAGCCCGTATAGCGGGGCCTACTCCTACAATGAGCAGTTCTTC

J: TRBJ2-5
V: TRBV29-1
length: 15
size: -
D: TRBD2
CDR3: CSVEEGRGKQETQYF
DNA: TGCAGCGTTGAAGAGGGGAGGGGAAAACAAGAGACCCAGTACTTC

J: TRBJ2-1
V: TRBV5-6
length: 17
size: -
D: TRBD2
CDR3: CASRDYSGRHSYNEQFF
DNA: TGTGCCAGCCGCGATTATAGCGGGCGCCACTCCTACAATGAGCAGTTCTTC

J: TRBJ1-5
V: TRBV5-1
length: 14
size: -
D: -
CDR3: CASTPRGGNQPQHF
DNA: TGCGCCAGCACGCCCCGAGGGGGCAATCAGCCCCAGCATTTT

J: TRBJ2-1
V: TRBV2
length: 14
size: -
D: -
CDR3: CASSPPGRHNEQFF
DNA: TGTGCCAGCAGTCCACCGGGACGGCACAATGAGCAGTTCTTC

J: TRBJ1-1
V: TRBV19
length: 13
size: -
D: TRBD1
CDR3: CAGRGQGTTEAFF
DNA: TGTGCCGGCAGGGGACAGGGTACCACTGAAGCTTTCTTT